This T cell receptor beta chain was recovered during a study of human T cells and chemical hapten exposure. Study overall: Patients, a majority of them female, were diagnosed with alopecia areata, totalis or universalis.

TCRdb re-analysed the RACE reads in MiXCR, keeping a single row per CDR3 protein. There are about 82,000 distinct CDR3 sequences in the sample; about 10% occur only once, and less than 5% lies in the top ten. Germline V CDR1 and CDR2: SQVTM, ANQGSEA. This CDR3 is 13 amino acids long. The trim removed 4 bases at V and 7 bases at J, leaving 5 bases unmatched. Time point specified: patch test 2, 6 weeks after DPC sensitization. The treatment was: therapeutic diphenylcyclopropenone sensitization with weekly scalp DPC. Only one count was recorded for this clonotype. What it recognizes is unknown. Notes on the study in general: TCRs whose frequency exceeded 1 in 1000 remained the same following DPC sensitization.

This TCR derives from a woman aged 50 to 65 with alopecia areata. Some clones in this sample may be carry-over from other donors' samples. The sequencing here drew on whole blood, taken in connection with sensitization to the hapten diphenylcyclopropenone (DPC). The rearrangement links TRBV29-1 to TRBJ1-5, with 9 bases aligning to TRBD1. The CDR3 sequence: CSVATGGDQPQHF. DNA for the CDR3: TGCAGCGTTGCAACAGGGGGCGACCAGCCCCAGCATTTT.